This T cell receptor beta chain was recorded in a study of CD4+ T cells in melanoma. Comments on this clone: Its antigen is undetermined.

Overall study findings and caveats: In melanoma, neoantigen-specific CD4+ T cells reportedly differed in differentiation state. A reported correlation linked neoantigen-specific CD4+ T cells to CD8+, macrophage and B cell function.

Measured with immunoSEQ multiplex PCR; TCRdb has only the in-frame clones, and not every one. Of 20,000 or so clones listed, roughly 78% are singletons. CDR3 size: 15 residues. Per germline, CDR1 MNHNS and CDR2 SASEGT. Trimming at V came to 4 bases and at J to 7 bases, leaving 3 bases not matched to a gene. This clonotype was obtained from a human donor with melanoma. This chain connects TRBV6-1 to TRBJ1-6; 11 bases fit TRBD1. CDR3: CASSGWTGGNSPLHF. Written as DNA, the CDR3 is TGTGCCAGCAGTGGCTGGACAGGGGGCAATTCACCCCTCCACTTT.